This T cell receptor (beta chain) came from a study of blood T cells in healthy people across ages. Study at large: Template switching recovered approximately one barcoded beta molecule for every two T cells.

PBMCs numbering at least 7 million were isolated per sample. This clonotype was seen a handful of times. A sample-barcoded 5' primer and a J-beta primer mix were used in a second PCR of about 7 to 12 cycles. MiXCR was run by TCRdb on the 5' RACE reads, yielding one entry per CDR3 protein. The data contain about 800,000 distinct CDR3 sequences, 20% to 25% of them seen just once; the ten biggest clones take up more than 3%. V lost 4 bases, J lost 0 bases, and 10 bases stayed unmatched. Germline V gives CDR1 SGHDT, CDR2 YYEEEE. This CDR3 is 16 amino acids long. The same specimen was also included in a second study, on T cells of mothers and their children.

The V call is TRBV5-6, the J call TRBJ2-7; 7 bases are a match to TRBD2. This clonotype was sampled from a boy between 5 and 17 years old in good health. Sequenced: blood. The CDR3 sequence: CASSPWSGGYSYEQYF. The CDR3 bases are TGTGCCAGCAGCCCCTGGTCGGGAGGCTACTCCTACGAGCAGTACTTC.